Reported below is one TCR beta chain. Germline V gene lookup returns CDR1 SEHNR and CDR2 FQNEAQ (reference sequence). The CDR3 loop spans 13 amino acids. Trimming left V 1 base short and J 7 bases short, with 9 bases between. Only patients with CD8+CD57+ cell expansion on flow cytometry were chosen for sequencing. Sampling of blood occurred while the patients had still received no therapy. Genomic DNA was employed as the template in profiling TCR beta VDJ and CDR3. TCRdb re-called the reads through MiXCR, storing one row per CDR3 protein. The sample lists 75,000 to 100,000 distinct CDR3 sequences, roughly two thirds occurring once. The data are from a study of CD8+CD57+ T cells in acquired aplastic anemia. The wider study: Sorting CD4+ and CD8+ cells gave DNA averaging approximately 3 ug.

The sequencing sample was made of sorted CD4+, CD8+, or CD8+CD57+ T cells (not recorded which) from PBMCs. The TCR comes from a human donor with aplastic anemia. V gene TRBV7-9 combines with J gene TRBJ2-3; D may match TRBD1 or TRBD2 (5 bases each). This CDR3 reads CASSLGEGNTQYF. The DNA for the CDR3 is TGTGCCAGCAGCTTAGGCGAGGGGAATACGCAGTATTTT.